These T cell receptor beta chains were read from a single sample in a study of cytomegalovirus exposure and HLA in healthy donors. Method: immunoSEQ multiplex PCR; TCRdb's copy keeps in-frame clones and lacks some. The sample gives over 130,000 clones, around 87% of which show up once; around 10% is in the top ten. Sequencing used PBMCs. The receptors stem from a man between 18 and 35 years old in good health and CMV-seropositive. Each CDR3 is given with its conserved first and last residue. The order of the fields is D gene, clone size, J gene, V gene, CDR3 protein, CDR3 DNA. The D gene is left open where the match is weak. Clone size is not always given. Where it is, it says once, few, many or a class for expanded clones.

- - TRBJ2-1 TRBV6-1 CASSGEMYNEQFF TGTGCCAGCAGTGGGGAGATGTACAATGAGCAGTTCTTC
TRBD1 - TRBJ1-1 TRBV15 CATNDRVATEAFF TGTGCCACCAACGACAGGGTGGCCACTGAAGCTTTCTTT
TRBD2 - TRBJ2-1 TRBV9 CASSAGRGNEQFF TGTGCCAGCAGCGCCGGGAGGGGGAATGAGCAGTTCTTC
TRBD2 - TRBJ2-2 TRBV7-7 CASGAGGPTGELFF TGTGCTAGCGGAGCGGGAGGCCCTACCGGGGAGCTGTTTTTT
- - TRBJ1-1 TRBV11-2 CASSFPRDKNTEAFF TGTGCCAGCAGCTTTCCCCGGGACAAGAACACTGAAGCTTTCTTT
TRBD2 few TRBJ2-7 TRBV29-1 CSVGTSGSYEQYF TGCAGCGTCGGGACTAGCGGGAGCTACGAGCAGTACTTC
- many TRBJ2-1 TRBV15 CATSRDRGNPNEQFF TGTGCCACCAGCAGAGATCGGGGGAATCCCAATGAGCAGTTCTTC
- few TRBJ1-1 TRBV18 CASSPEEGTEAFF TGTGCCAGCTCACCAGAGGAGGGAACTGAAGCTTTCTTT
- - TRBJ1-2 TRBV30 CAWSVINRGYTF TGTGCCTGGAGCGTAATAAACAGGGGCTACACCTTC
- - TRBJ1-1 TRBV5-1 CASSLLEGTGAFF TGCGCCAGCAGCTTGCTTGAGGGAACGGGAGCTTTCTTT
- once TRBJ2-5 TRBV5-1 CASSLDGGAETQYF TGCGCCAGCAGCTTGGATGGGGGCGCAGAGACCCAGTACTTC
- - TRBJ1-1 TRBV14 CASSQRGGFFGDEEAFF TGTGCCAGCAGCCAGCGGGGGGGATTTTTTGGGGACGAAGAAGCTTTCTTT